Presented here are 20 T cell receptor beta chains from one specimen sequenced in a study of cytomegalovirus exposure and HLA in healthy donors. In the PCR, 60 Vbeta and 13 Jbeta primers were used. Generated by immunoSEQ multiplex PCR, the TCRdb table keeps only in-frame clones and is missing some. The table includes 180,000 or so clones, 9.5% detected once. Source material: PBMCs. The receptors come from a woman aged 25 to 45 in good health and CMV-seropositive.

This clone occurred a few times. This chain links TRBV27 with TRBJ2-7; 12 positions match TRBD1. The CDR3 is made up of 14 amino acids. The ends lost 5 bases at V and 7 bases at J; junction bases unmatched: 6. Germline loops: CDR1 MNHEY, CDR2 SMNVEV (reference sequence). CDR3 sequence (DNA): TGTGCCAGCAGTCTGGGACAGGGGGCGAGGGAGCAGTACTTC. Amino acids: CASSLGQGAREQYF.

This clone showed up just a few times. The chain joins TRBV25-1 to TRBJ2-5; D gene ambiguous. CDR1 MGHDK and CDR2 SYGVNS come from the germline V gene. The CDR3 has 12 amino acids. V lost 0 bases and J lost 5, with 4 bases in between. CDR3: CASSEYSETQYF. Here the CDR3 DNA reads TGTGCCAGCAGTGAATATTCTGAGACCCAGTACTTC.

This clone occurred a few times. The J gene is TRBJ2-7, the V gene TRBV7-9; the match to TRBD1 covers 9 bases. This CDR3 spans 14 amino acids. Germline V gives CDR1 SEHNR, CDR2 FQNEAQ (reference sequence). With 3 bases clipped from V and 3 bases from J, the junction kept 3 bases outside the gene matches. The DNA of the CDR3 is TGTGCCAGCAGCTTGGGACAGGGTGTCTACGAGCAGTACTTC. Protein product: CASSLGQGVYEQYF.

This clone was recorded a few times. The V and J genes are TRBV7-2 and TRBJ2-3, with a possible D match to TRBD2 (6 bases). Per the germline V gene, CDR1 is SGHTA and CDR2 is FQGNSA. The CDR3 covers 14 residues. V lost 5 bases, J lost 2 bases, and 11 bases lay in between. The CDR3 DNA is TGTGCCAGCAGCCTCCGACTAGTCACAGATACGCAGTATTTT. This encodes CASSLRLVTDTQYF.

As regards this clone: A read error may account for a junction end that differs from germline. The rearrangement links TRBV7-9 to TRBJ1-2; D remains ambiguous. CDR3 size: 16 residues. Per germline, CDR1 SEHNR and CDR2 FQNEAQ (reference sequence). The CDR3 DNA reads TGTGCCAGCAGCTTAGACTGGGTTGAGCAAAACTATGGCTACCCCTTC. Amino acid sequence: CASSLDWVEQNYGYPF. The entire variable domain, with the rest obtained from reference TRBV7-9 and TRBJ1-2, is as follows: DTGVSQNPRHKITKRGQNVTFRCDPISEHNRLYWYRQTLGQGPEFLTYFQNEAQLEKSRLLSDRFSAERPKGSFSTLEIQRTEQGDSAMYLCASSLDWVEQNYGYPFGSGTRLTVV.

This clone was found a few times. V and J are TRBV7-2 and TRBJ2-7; 7 nucleotides align to TRBD1. Germline V gene lookup returns CDR1 SGHTA and CDR2 FQGNSA. V dropped 1 base and J dropped 4; count of bases not matched to a gene: 4. This CDR3 is 14 amino acids long. CDR3 in amino acids: CASSLVRQGYEQYF. The CDR3 DNA sequence: TGTGCCAGCAGCTTAGTGCGACAGGGATACGAGCAGTACTTC.

This clone has more than one count but fewer than ten. V is TRBV27 and J is TRBJ2-7, with 9 bases aligning to TRBD2. The V gene's germline CDR1 is MNHEY and CDR2 SMNVEV (reference sequence). The CDR3 extends over 15 amino acids. V shed 6 bases and J 7 bases; nucleotides not matched to a gene: 13. The CDR3 spells CASSFSAGGTWEQYF. The CDR3 region has the DNA TGTGCCAGCAGCTTTTCGGCGGGAGGGACGTGGGAGCAGTACTTC.

This chain links TRBV11-2 with TRBJ1-4, with a possible D match to TRBD1 (6 bases). CDR1 SGHAT and CDR2 FQNNGV come from the germline V gene. This CDR3 is built from 17 residues. Trimming took 1 base from V and 4 from J, leaving 16 bases between them. In nucleotides, the CDR3 is TGTGCCAGCAGCTTAGGATCCGGGACACGGAGTAATGAAAAACTGTTTTTT. Amino acids: CASSLGSGTRSNEKLFF. The complete variable domain, with remaining parts taken from reference TRBV11-2 and TRBJ1-4, reads EAGVAQSPRYKIIEKRQSVAFWCNPISGHATLYWYQQILGQGPKLLIQFQNNGVVDDSQLPKDRFSAERLKGVDSTLKIQPAKLEDSAVYLCASSLGSGTRSNEKLFFGSGTQLSVL.

The chain links TRBV9 to TRBJ2-2; D is uncertain. Germline assignment: CDR1 SGDLS and CDR2 YYNGEE. V lost 4 bases and J lost 5, with 9 bases in between. CDR3 length: 13 residues. The CDR3 sequence is CASSLRWTGELFF. The DNA for the CDR3 is TGTGCCAGCAGCCTTCGGTGGACCGGGGAGCTGTTTTTT.

This chain connects TRBV5-6 to TRBJ2-1, with unresolved D. Trimming took 3 bases from V and 5 from J, leaving 21 bases between them. Germline lookup yields CDR1 SGHDT and CDR2 YYEEEE. The CDR3 runs 17 residues. The CDR3 region is CASSSYFLDSPHNEQFF. CDR3 DNA: TGTGCCAGCAGCTCATATTTTTTAGACTCTCCCCACAATGAGCAGTTCTTC. Full variable domain (outside the CDR3, taken from reference TRBV5-6 and TRBJ2-1): DAGVTQSPTHLIKTRGQQVTLRCSPKSGHDTVSWYQQALGQGPQFIFQYYEEEERQRGNFPDRFSGHQFPNYSSELNVNALLLGDSALYLCASSSYFLDSPHNEQFFGPGTRLTVL.

V usage is TRBV2 and J usage is TRBJ2-2; TRBD2 agrees at 7 bases. The germline gives CDR1 SNHLY, CDR2 FYNNEI. The CDR3 sequence is 14 residues long. The trim removed 6 bases at V and 4 bases at J, leaving 5 bases unmatched. The CDR3 DNA sequence: TGTGCCAGCAGAGCGGGATCAGGCACCGGGGAGCTGTTTTTT. It specifies CASRAGSGTGELFF.

This clone was detected a few times. The rearrangement uses TRBV6-6 and TRBJ1-2, with 7 nucleotides matching TRBD1. The germline CDR1 and CDR2 sequences are MNHNY and SVGAGI (reference sequence). CDR3 length: 15 residues. V lost 7 bases, J lost 0 bases, and 8 bases stayed unmatched. The CDR3: CASTGTDDANYGYTF. The CDR3 nucleotides read TGTGCCAGCACCGGGACAGACGATGCTAACTATGGCTACACCTTC.

The chain carries TRBV18 and TRBJ1-5; D remains unclear. The CDR3 covers 15 residues. CDR1 is KGHSH and CDR2 is LQKENI in the germline V gene. V was cut by 2 bases and J by 0 bases, with 8 bases left in between. CDR3 DNA sequence: TGTGCCAGCTCACCAGACTCCTATAGCAATCAGCCCCAGCATTTT. This translates into CASSPDSYSNQPQHF.

The V and J genes are TRBV6-1 and TRBJ2-4; D is unclear. The ends were cut back, 8 bases at V and 7 bases at J, with 9 bases in the middle. The V gene's germline CDR1 is MNHNS and CDR2 SASEGT. The CDR3 extends over 11 amino acids. This chain's CDR3 is CASDLANIQYF. The CDR3 coding sequence is TGTGCCAGCGACTTGGCGAACATTCAGTACTTC.

This clone was observed a handful of times. The V gene is TRBV5-6, the J gene TRBJ1-2, with unresolved D. The V gene's germline CDR1 is SGHDT and CDR2 YYEEEE. The CDR3 contains 15 residues. V was shortened by 0 bases and J by 4 bases, with 13 bases between the two germline ends. Here the CDR3 DNA reads TGTGCCAGCAGCTTGGTGGACTCCCCTGGCTATGGCTACACCTTC. Its protein product is CASSLVDSPGYGYTF.

This clone was recorded a few times. The genes are TRBV27 and TRBJ1-5; D is possibly TRBD1 (5 bases). CDR3 length: 18 residues. V was clipped by 2 bases and J by 0 bases, with 17 bases between them. Germline values: CDR1 MNHEY, CDR2 SMNVEV (reference sequence). CDR3 in DNA: TGTGCCAGCAGTTTAATCTGGCGGGGCCGATATAGCAATCAGCCCCAGCATTTT. This sequence encodes CASSLIWRGRYSNQPQHF.

The gene calls are TRBV6-5 and TRBJ2-7; possible D gene TRBD1, 7 bases. The germline V and J ends were trimmed by 6 bases and 7 bases, with 19 bases remaining between them. Looked up from germline, CDR1 is MNHEY and CDR2 is SVGAGI. The length of the CDR3 is 14 residues. This CDR3 is CASSLQGGTGEQYF. The CDR3 nucleotides are TGTGCCAGCAGCCTCCAGGGGGGAACGGGTGAGCAGTACTTC.

This clone has more than one count but fewer than ten. The chain links TRBV12-2 to TRBJ2-3; the table's D gene call, TRBD2, was not cross checked with the DNA. TRBV12-2 is described as a pseudogene. CDR3 length: 14 amino acids. CDR3 sequence reads: CASRSRERTDTQYF. CDR3 DNA: TGTGCAAGTCGGAGCCGGGAGCGCACAGATACGCAGTATTTT.

This clone was counted a few times. The V gene is TRBV5-4, the J gene TRBJ1-6; possible D gene TRBD1, 5 bases. The CDR3 sequence is 14 residues long. Germline assignment: CDR1 SGHNT and CDR2 YYREEE (reference sequence). Trimming removed 2 bases from V and 7 bases from J, with 10 bases in between. CDR3 region: CASSFKDKNSPLHF. For the CDR3, the DNA is TGTGCCAGCAGCTTTAAGGACAAAAATTCACCCCTCCACTTT.

This sequence joins TRBV10-3 and TRBJ2-7; D is unresolved. Germline V gene lookup returns CDR1 ENHRY and CDR2 SYGVKD. The CDR3 runs to 13 residues. V lost 6 bases and J lost 2, with 11 bases in between. The CDR3 nucleotides read TGTGCCATCAGGGGCGAGTCGACCTACGAGCAGTACTTC. Encoded protein: CAIRGESTYEQYF.